Included here is one T cell receptor beta chain sequence, with context. Its specificity is unknown. The data were obtained in a study of CD8 T cell repertoires and HIV-1 epitope variants. Study-wide context: An approximately 10-day culture received IL-2, IL-7 and IL-15 on days 3 and 7.

This CDR3 comprises 18 residues. Germline CDR1 and CDR2: SEHNR and FQNEAQ (reference sequence). The V gene end was trimmed by 0 bases and the J gene end by 4 bases; junction bases not matched to a gene: 9. Profiled with immunoSEQ multiplex PCR; TCRdb holds only in-frame clones, not every one. The sample has 6,500 to 9,000 clones, 60% to 70% seen once; the top ten hold around 40%. Material for sequencing was cultured CD8+ T cells derived from PBMCs. The clonotype originates from a male donor with HIV. V gene TRBV7-9 combines with J gene TRBJ1-1, with TRBD1 identical over 12 bases. The CDR3 nucleotides read TGTGCCAGCAGCTTAGCGATGGGACAGGGGGCTGGGAGCACTGAAGCTTTCTTT. Amino acid sequence: CASSLAMGQGAGSTEAFF.